The 27 T cell receptor beta chains below all came from one sample that was sequenced in a study of blood T cell repertoires in COVID-19. Clones were sequenced by immunoSEQ multiplex PCR, and TCRdb holds only the in-frame ones, with some missing. The sample gives about 180,000 clones, approximately 81% of which show up once; about 20% is in the top ten. The sample was peripheral blood. The origin of the receptors is a person aged 65 to 85 with COVID-19, enrolled during active disease.

This clone has only one observation. This chain links TRBV28 with TRBJ1-4; unclear D gene. Trimming cost V 3 bases and J 8 bases, with 4 bases left between them. The CDR3 extends over 11 amino acids. Germline CDR1 is MDHEN and CDR2 is SYDVKM. The CDR3 is CASSFEEKLFF. CDR3 DNA sequence: TGTGCCAGCAGTTTTGAGGAAAAACTGTTTTTT.

V usage is TRBV5-6 and J usage is TRBJ1-4; 8 bases are a match to TRBD1. The CDR3 is 15 amino acids. After removal of 2 bases from V and 8 bases from J, the junction contained 8 bases not matched to a gene. Germline assignment: CDR1 SGHDT and CDR2 YYEEEE. CDR3 amino acids: CASSLATGAREKLFF. In nucleotides, the CDR3 is TGTGCCAGCAGCTTAGCGACAGGGGCAAGAGAAAAACTGTTTTTT.

This rearrangement joins TRBV5-1 to TRBJ2-1; 9 nucleotides align to TRBD1. Germline trimming cut 3 bases from V and 6 bases from J; bases unmatched to any gene: 7. CDR1 is SGHRS and CDR2 is YFSETQ in the germline V gene. This CDR3 has 15 residues. DNA for the CDR3: TGCGCCAGCAGCTCTTGGACAGGGGTTGTCAATGAGCAGTTCTTC. Its translation is CASSSWTGVVNEQFF.

This chain uses TRBV30 with TRBJ1-2, with D maybe TRBD1 (6 bases). Germline CDR1 is GTSNPN and CDR2 is SVGIG (reference sequence). The CDR3 is made up of 13 amino acids. Trimming stripped 0 bases from V and 7 bases from J, with 12 bases between. The chain's CDR3 is CAWSVTGRVGYTF. As DNA, the CDR3 is TGTGCCTGGAGTGTAACAGGGAGGGTTGGCTACACCTTC. Drawing the rest from reference TRBV30 and TRBJ1-2, the complete variable domain is SQTIHQWPATLVQPVGSPLSLECTVEGTSNPNLYWYRQAAGRGLQLLFYSVGIGQISSEVPQNLSASRPQDRQFILSSKKLLLSDSGFYLCAWSVTGRVGYTFGSGTRLTVV.

CDR3 amino acids: CASSLAGGQETQYF. In DNA, the CDR3 is TGTGCCAGCAGTCTAGCGGGGGGTCAAGAGACCCAGTACTTC. This chain links TRBV25-1 with TRBJ2-5; TRBD2 agrees at 11 bases. V was clipped by 5 bases and J by 2 bases; unmatched bases: 1. Per the germline V gene, CDR1 is MGHDK and CDR2 is SYGVNS. The CDR3 extends over 14 amino acids.

Comment on this clone: Other DNA variants within this sample encode the same CDR3. The chain uses TRBV3-1 (or the pseudogene TRBV3-2) and TRBJ1-5; 9 nucleotides match TRBD1. Germline V gene sequence: CDR1 LGHDT, CDR2 YNNKEL (reference sequence). The CDR3 is 14 residues long. V was clipped by 4 bases and J by 4 bases; unmatched bases: 2. This chain's CDR3 is CASSPGTGNQPQHF. The DNA for the CDR3 is TGTGCCAGCAGCCCGGGGACAGGGAATCAGCCCCAGCATTTT.

The chain recombines TRBV4-1 with TRBJ1-1, with 7 bases aligning to TRBD1. The germline CDR1 and CDR2 sequences are MGHRA and YSYEKL. This CDR3 has 16 residues. The trim removed 1 base at V and 1 base at J, leaving 6 bases unmatched. The CDR3 loop is CASSQVMGQRNTEAFF. CDR3 nucleotides: TGCGCCAGCAGCCAAGTAATGGGACAGCGGAACACTGAAGCTTTCTTT.

This rearrangement joins TRBV5-5 to TRBJ2-3, with 9 bases identical to TRBD1. V lost 0 bases to trimming and J lost 7 bases; unmatched junction nucleotides: 9. From germline, CDR1 is SGHKS and CDR2 YYEKEE (reference sequence). This CDR3 is built from 16 residues. As DNA, the CDR3 is TGTGCCAGCAGCTTGGCCCTCGGGACAGGGCGAAATACGCAGTATTTT. This translates into CASSLALGTGRNTQYF.

This chain links TRBV4-1 with TRBJ2-3, with TRBD1 as a possible D gene (6 bases). The germline CDR1 and CDR2 sequences are MGHRA and YSYEKL. Trimming cost V 0 bases and J 0 bases, with 10 bases left between them. This CDR3 spans 16 amino acids. The CDR3 DNA is TGCGCCAGCAGCCAAGACTGGACAGCTAGCACAGATACGCAGTATTTT. Protein product: CASSQDWTASTDTQYF.

The V and J genes are TRBV5-1 and TRBJ1-3; D call uncertain. From germline, CDR1 is SGHRS and CDR2 YFSETQ. V lost 4 bases and J lost 3, with 17 bases in between. The CDR3 is 16 amino acids. CDR3 residues: CASSIRPRGIGNTIYF. Written as DNA, the CDR3 is TGCGCCAGCAGCATCCGTCCTCGAGGCATTGGAAACACCATATATTTT.

The V gene is TRBV3-1 (or the pseudogene TRBV3-2), the J gene TRBJ2-7; TRBD2 is a possible D gene (7 bases). The germline V and J ends were trimmed by 4 bases and 4 bases, with 14 bases remaining between them. The V gene's germline CDR1 is LGHDT and CDR2 YNNKEL (reference sequence). The CDR3 totals 14 residues. The CDR3 DNA is TGTGCCAGCAGCCTACGCAGGGGAGGGTACGAGCAGTACTTC. Its translation is CASSLRRGGYEQYF.

V is TRBV21-1 and J is TRBJ1-6; the tabulated D call, TRBD1, remains unverified against the DNA. TRBV21-1 is recorded as a pseudogene. The CDR3 totals 19 residues. The CDR3 here is CASSKEGKMDRPDNSPLHF. The CDR3 DNA reads TGTGCCAGCAGCAAAGAGGGGAAGATGGACAGGCCCGATAATTCACCCCTCCACTTT.

This clone has just a few counts. This rearrangement joins TRBV6-5 to TRBJ1-1, with 7 bases aligning to TRBD1. The junction had 11 bases not matched to a gene; V was cut back by 6 bases and J by 4 bases. CDR3 length equals 15 residues. CDR1 and CDR2 from the germline V gene are MNHEY and SVGAGI. DNA of the CDR3: TGTGCCAGCAGCGGCAGGGGGGTCGGGGGCACTGAAGCTTTCTTT. Its protein product is CASSGRGVGGTEAFF.

The V call is TRBV18, the J call TRBJ1-6; no clear D gene. V lost 10 bases to trimming and J lost 8 bases, with 15 bases between them. This CDR3 has 13 amino acids. In germline, CDR1 is KGHSH, CDR2 LQKENI. The DNA for the CDR3 is TGTGCCACAAGCAACGACGGGGATTCACCCCTCCACTTT. This codes for CATSNDGDSPLHF.

The chain has TRBV7-3 and TRBJ2-3; weak D call: TRBD2 (6 bases). Germline V gives CDR1 SGHTA, CDR2 FQGTGA. Trimming took off 2 bases at V and 0 bases at J, with 15 bases between the two ends. The CDR3 is 17 residues long. CDR3 nucleotide sequence: TGTGCCAGCAGCTTACAGTCCGGGGGAACTAGCACAGATACGCAGTATTTT. Residues: CASSLQSGGTSTDTQYF. Supplemented by reference TRBV7-3 and TRBJ2-3, the full variable domain reads GAGVSQTPSNKVTEKGKYVELRCDPISGHTALYWYRQSLGQGPEFLIYFQGTGAADDSGLPNDRFFAVRPEGSVSTLKIQRTERGDSAVYLCASSLQSGGTSTDTQYFGPGTRLTVL.

This clone was recorded a few times. The chain links TRBV5-4 to TRBJ2-7; 8 bases are a match to TRBD1. Germline CDR1 SGHNT, CDR2 YYREEE (reference sequence). The CDR3 covers 13 residues. V lost 1 base to trimming and J lost 6 bases; unmatched junction nucleotides: 3. The CDR3 DNA follows: TGTGCCAGCAGCTTGAGGACAGGGCGCGAGCAGTACTTC. This translates into CASSLRTGREQYF.

The chain employs TRBV28 and TRBJ2-7, with D possibly TRBD2 on 5 matching bases. V was shortened by 6 bases and J by 9 bases, with 33 bases between the two germline ends. CDR3 length: 18 amino acids. The germline V gene encodes CDR1 MDHEN and CDR2 SYDVKM. The CDR3, as DNA: TGTGCCAGCAGCTACACCCGGGGTGGACGGCCATTTCCGGTCTGGCAGTACTTC. Translated: CASSYTRGGRPFPVWQYF.

The chain uses TRBV29-1 and TRBJ2-5; D is unresolved. Germline CDR1 and CDR2: SQVTM and ANQGSEA. V gave up 6 bases and J gave up 7 bases, with 12 bases separating them. The length of the CDR3 is 11 residues. The DNA for the CDR3 is TGCAGCGTGAATACGGTTGGGACCCAGTACTTC. Translating it yields CSVNTVGTQYF.

The chain links TRBV6-1 to TRBJ1-5; D is undetermined. The V gene's germline CDR1 is MNHNS and CDR2 SASEGT. Between the trimmed V and J ends, which lost 3 bases and 0 bases, there was a span of 3 bases. The CDR3 extends over 13 amino acids. CDR3 sequence (DNA): TGTGCCAGCAGTGAGGCTAGCAATCAGCCCCAGCATTTT. Its translation: CASSEASNQPQHF.

The V and J genes are TRBV28 and TRBJ1-5, with D maybe TRBD1 (5 bases). The V end lost 6 bases, the J end lost 6 bases, and 12 bases lay between the germline ends. The V gene's germline CDR1 is MDHEN and CDR2 SYDVKM. CDR3 length equals 13 residues. CDR3 nucleotides: TGTGCCAGCAGACCGCCAGGGTCTCAGCCCCAGCATTTT. This translates into CASRPPGSQPQHF.

This clone has ten or more counts. The gene calls are TRBV19 and TRBJ2-7, with 11 bases matching TRBD2. With 3 bases clipped from V and 2 bases from J, the junction kept 3 bases outside the gene matches. The CDR3 has 15 residues. The V gene's germline CDR1 is LNHDA and CDR2 SQIVND (reference sequence). Here the CDR3 reads CASSIELAGAYEQYF. DNA for the CDR3: TGTGCCAGTAGTATCGAACTAGCGGGAGCCTACGAGCAGTACTTC.

This clone came up many times. The chain joins TRBV15 to TRBJ2-7, with a weak D call TRBD1 (7 bases). This CDR3 has 16 amino acids. The V end lost 0 bases, the J end lost 6 bases, and 18 bases lay between the germline ends. Looked up from germline, CDR1 is LNHNV and CDR2 is YYDKDF (reference sequence). CDR3 residues: CATSRDGGGRLGEQYF. The CDR3 bases are TGTGCCACCAGCAGAGATGGAGGGGGCCGTCTAGGCGAGCAGTACTTC. Based on the CDR3 plus reference TRBV15 and TRBJ2-7, the full variable domain is DAMVIQNPRYQVTQFGKPVTLSCSQTLNHNVMYWYQQKSSQAPKLLFHYYDKDFNNEADTPDNFQSRRPNTSFCFLDIRSPGLGDTAMYLCATSRDGGGRLGEQYFGPGTRLTVT.

The chain is built from TRBV30 and TRBJ2-7, with D possibly TRBD2 on 6 matching bases. Germline loops: CDR1 GTSNPN, CDR2 SVGIG (reference sequence). V gave up 0 bases and J gave up 7 bases, with 16 bases separating them. The CDR3 runs to 14 residues. The CDR3 DNA reads as TGTGCCTGGAGTGTAACCGGGGGTAAGGGTGAGCAGTACTTC. Encoded protein: CAWSVTGGKGEQYF.

The V call is TRBV7-9, the J call TRBJ2-3; 14 bases are a match to TRBD2. Germline CDR1 and CDR2: SEHNR and FQNEAQ (reference sequence). This CDR3 comprises 16 residues. V shed 7 bases and J 6 bases; nucleotides not matched to a gene: 9. The CDR3 spells CASTTRTSGRMDTQYF. The DNA of the CDR3 is TGTGCCAGCACCACCCGGACTAGCGGGAGGATGGATACGCAGTATTTT.

The J gene is TRBJ1-1, the V gene TRBV10-2, with no clear D. CDR1 and CDR2 (germline): WSHSY, SAAADI. V was cut by 7 bases and J by 4 bases, with 16 bases left in between. The CDR3 has 14 amino acids. The CDR3 spells CASTSVQAFTEAFF. For the CDR3, the DNA is TGCGCCAGCACCTCCGTTCAGGCGTTCACTGAAGCTTTCTTT.

V is TRBV6-1 and J is TRBJ1-5; a possible D gene is TRBD1 (5 bases). The CDR3 is 16 amino acids. V dropped 4 bases and J dropped 2 bases, with 15 bases sitting between them. CDR1 is MNHNS, CDR2 SASEGT, per germline. The CDR3 bases are TGTGCCAGCAGTGCCCGCGGGGGAGGTGGCAATCAGCCCCAGCATTTT. Residues: CASSARGGGGNQPQHF.

The chain links TRBV27 to TRBJ2-7; 9 bases line up with TRBD1. CDR3 length: 15 amino acids. CDR1 and CDR2 (germline): MNHEY, SMNVEV (reference sequence). The trim removed 3 bases at V and 6 bases at J, leaving 9 bases unmatched. CDR3 region: CASSFAGTGSIEQYF. In nucleotides, the CDR3 is TGTGCCAGCAGTTTCGCCGGGACAGGGTCTATCGAGCAGTACTTC.